The rows below give T cell receptor beta chains drawn from one sample of a study of blood T cell repertoires in COVID-19. TCRdb keeps only in-frame clones here, not all; method: immunoSEQ multiplex PCR. In the table there are about 190,000 clones, 75% to 90% of which are singletons. The sequenced sample consisted of peripheral blood. Every receptor here comes from a man aged 25-45 years with acute or convalescent COVID-19. CDR3s leave out the opening cysteine and the closing phenylalanine or tryptophan.

v_call: TRBV19
cdr3_aa: ASSIDSGTAYGYT

v_call: TRBV5-5
cdr3_aa: ASSLVWQGGETQY

v_call: TRBV6-5
cdr3_aa: ASSFRGRGSEQY

v_call: TRBV19
cdr3_aa: ASSIVSTEAF

v_call: TRBV27
cdr3_aa: ASSGVGGYYNEQF

v_call: TRBV5-1
cdr3_aa: ASSLHPTGTSGSPDEQF

v_call: TRBV6-5
cdr3_aa: ASKSDKPSYEQY

v_call: TRBV2
cdr3_aa: ASSDQANVLT

v_call: TRBV6-5
cdr3_aa: ASRRTGHIEQY

v_call: TRBV5-3
cdr3_aa: ARSCVGQGSPSNEKLF

v_call: TRBV6-5
cdr3_aa: ASSYSWGPKNIQY

v_call: TRBV7-9
cdr3_aa: ASSLPVGTGVYGYT

v_call: TRBV6-5
cdr3_aa: AGGRGGYEQY

v_call: TRBV7-2
cdr3_aa: ASSLPPGHGSPLH

v_call: TRBV7-9
cdr3_aa: ASSDSNTNTGELF

v_call: TRBV15
cdr3_aa: ATGDREGLFYNEQF

v_call: TRBV27
cdr3_aa: ASTLGGTQY

v_call: TRBV4-1
cdr3_aa: ASSQGATEAF

v_call: TRBV10-3
cdr3_aa: AISDPRERSYNEQF

v_call: TRBV9
cdr3_aa: ASSAPSRGGNSYEQY

v_call: TRBV27
cdr3_aa: ASRATGNYGYT

v_call: TRBV7-2
cdr3_aa: ASSLGLAGYGTQY

v_call: TRBV3-1/TRBV3-2
cdr3_aa: ASSQERGARGNTIY